Listed below are T cell receptor beta chains from one sample, sequenced in a study of Ad26.COV2.S vaccination and SARS-CoV-2 variants. TCRdb keeps only in-frame clones here, not all; method: immunoSEQ multiplex PCR. The sample contains 400,000 to 450,000 clones, around 90% of which appear only once. Source: peripheral blood, taken in a trial of Ad26.COV2.S vaccine versus placebo. These receptors were taken from a person between 18 and 60 years old who received the Ad26.COV2.S COVID-19 vaccine or a placebo. Each CDR3 is given with its conserved first and last residue. D genes are given only for firm matches. The size of a clone is reported for some rows only, either as once, few or many, or as a class for expanded clones.

V: TRBV7-2
length: 15
J: TRBJ2-3
D: NA
size: once
CDR3: CASSLASSPTDTQYF
DNA: TGTGCCAGCAGCTTAGCTAGTTCCCCCACAGATACGCAGTATTTT

V: TRBV7-9
length: 18
J: TRBJ2-1
D: TRBD2
size: NA
CDR3: CASSTGLAGGRGDNEQFF
DNA: TGTGCCAGCAGCACGGGACTAGCGGGAGGTCGGGGCGACAATGAGCAGTTCTTC

V: TRBV6-2/TRBV6-3
length: 16
J: TRBJ2-1
D: NA
size: NA
CDR3: CASSYLGGGFYNEQFF
DNA: TGTGCCAGCAGTTACCTTGGGGGAGGTTTCTACAATGAGCAGTTCTTC

V: TRBV5-4
length: 15
J: TRBJ2-1
D: NA
size: NA
CDR3: CASSPGPFSPNEQFF
DNA: TGTGCCAGCAGCCCGGGACCGTTCAGTCCCAATGAGCAGTTCTTC

V: TRBV7-2
length: 13
J: TRBJ1-1
D: NA
size: once
CDR3: CASSEQGNTEAFF
DNA: TGTGCCAGCAGCGAACAGGGGAACACTGAAGCTTTCTTT

V: TRBV5-1
length: 14
J: TRBJ2-3
D: TRBD1
size: NA
CDR3: CASSQGQGSNTQYF
DNA: TGCGCCAGCAGCCAGGGACAGGGGTCGAATACGCAGTATTTT

V: TRBV5-1
length: 14
J: TRBJ2-7
D: TRBD2
size: NA
CDR3: CARASGRNYYEQYF
DNA: TGCGCCAGGGCTAGCGGGAGGAACTACTACGAGCAGTACTTC

V: TRBV19
length: 16
J: TRBJ1-3
D: NA
size: NA
CDR3: CASSIVRPGSGNTIYF
DNA: TGTGCCAGTAGTATAGTCCGGCCAGGCTCTGGAAACACCATATATTTT

V: TRBV11-2
length: 13
J: TRBJ1-1
D: NA
size: NA
CDR3: CASSLARNTEAFF
DNA: TGTGCCAGCAGCTTAGCAAGGAACACTGAAGCTTTCTTT

V: TRBV6-5
length: 15
J: TRBJ1-4
D: TRBD1
size: NA
CDR3: CASSYSGQGNEKLFF
DNA: TGTGCCAGCAGTTACTCAGGACAGGGCAATGAAAAACTGTTTTTT

V: TRBV27
length: 14
J: TRBJ2-7
D: TRBD1
size: NA
CDR3: CASSWGTGGYEQYF
DNA: TGTGCCAGCAGTTGGGGGACAGGGGGCTACGAGCAGTACTTC

V: TRBV6-5
length: 15
J: TRBJ1-3
D: NA
size: NA
CDR3: CASSVGGGAGNTIYF
DNA: TGTGCCAGCTCAGTAGGAGGGGGGGCAGGAAACACCATATATTTT

V: TRBV27
length: 16
J: TRBJ1-6
D: NA
size: NA
CDR3: CASSHKTRPHNSPLHF
DNA: TGTGCCAGCAGTCACAAAACACGCCCCCATAATTCACCCCTCCACTTT

V: TRBV18
length: 14
J: TRBJ2-1
D: NA
size: NA
CDR3: CASSPALAYNEQFF
DNA: TGTGCCAGCTCACCAGCGTTAGCCTACAATGAGCAGTTCTTC